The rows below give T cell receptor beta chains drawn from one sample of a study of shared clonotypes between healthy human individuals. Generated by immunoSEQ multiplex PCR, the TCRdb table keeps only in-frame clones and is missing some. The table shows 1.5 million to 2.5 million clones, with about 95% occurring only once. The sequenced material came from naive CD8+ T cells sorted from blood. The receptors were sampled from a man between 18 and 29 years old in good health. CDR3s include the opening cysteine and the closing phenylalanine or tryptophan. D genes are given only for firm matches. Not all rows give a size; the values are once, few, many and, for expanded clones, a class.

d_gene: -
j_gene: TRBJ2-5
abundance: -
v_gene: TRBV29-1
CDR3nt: TGCAGCGTTGAAGAGCTCGGGGTGGGGGCCCAGTACTTC
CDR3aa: CSVEELGVGAQYF

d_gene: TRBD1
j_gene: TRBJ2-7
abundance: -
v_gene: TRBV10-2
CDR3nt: TGCGCCAGCAGCGCAGGGGGCCTGTACGAGCAGTACTTC
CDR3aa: CASSAGGLYEQYF

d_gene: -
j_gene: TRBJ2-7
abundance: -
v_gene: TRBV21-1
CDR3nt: TGTGCCAGCAGCCGGACGCCCCCTCTCCTTAACGAGCAGTACTTC
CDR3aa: CASSRTPPLLNEQYF

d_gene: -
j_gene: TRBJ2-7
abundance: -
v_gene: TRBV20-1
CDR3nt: TGCAGTGCTGGCCGGGAAAGAGAGCAGTACTTC
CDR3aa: CSAGREREQYF

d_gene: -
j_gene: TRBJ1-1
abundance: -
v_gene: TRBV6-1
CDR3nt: TGTGCCAGCACCAGATCTCCAGAAGCTTTCTTT
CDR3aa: CASTRSPEAFF

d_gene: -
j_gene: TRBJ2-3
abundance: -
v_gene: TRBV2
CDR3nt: TGTGCCAGCAGTGTTACAGATACGCAGTATTTT
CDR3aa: CASSVTDTQYF

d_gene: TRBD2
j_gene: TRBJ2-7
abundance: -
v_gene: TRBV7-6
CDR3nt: TGTGCCAGCAGCTCAACGGTAGCGGGAGTAGACGAGCAGTACTTC
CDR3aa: CASSSTVAGVDEQYF

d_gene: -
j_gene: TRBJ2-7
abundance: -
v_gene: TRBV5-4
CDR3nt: TGTGCCAGCAGCTTGGGTAGGGGCTCTACCTACGAGCAGTACTTC
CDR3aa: CASSLGRGSTYEQYF

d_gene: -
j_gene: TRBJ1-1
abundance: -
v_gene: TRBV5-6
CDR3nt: TGTGCCAGCAGCTTGGAAGGGTCTTTGAACACTGAAGCTTTCTTT
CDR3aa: CASSLEGSLNTEAFF

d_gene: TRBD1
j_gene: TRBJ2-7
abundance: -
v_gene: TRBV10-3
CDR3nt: TGTGCCATTTGGGACAGGGGACAGGCCGAGCAGTACTTC
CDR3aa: CAIWDRGQAEQYF

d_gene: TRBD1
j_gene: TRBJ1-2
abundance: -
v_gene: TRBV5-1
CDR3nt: TGCGCCAGCAGCTCACCGGGACAGGGTGATGGCTACACCTTC
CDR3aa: CASSSPGQGDGYTF

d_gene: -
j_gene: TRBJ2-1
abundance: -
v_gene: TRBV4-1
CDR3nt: TGCGCCAGCAGCCAAGTCGGGGGTTCGTACAATGAGCAGTTCTTC
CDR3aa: CASSQVGGSYNEQFF

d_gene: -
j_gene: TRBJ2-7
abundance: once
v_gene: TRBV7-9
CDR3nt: TGTGCCAGCAGCTTAGTTGGACCCCGCAGGACCTACGAGCAGTACTTC
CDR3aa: CASSLVGPRRTYEQYF

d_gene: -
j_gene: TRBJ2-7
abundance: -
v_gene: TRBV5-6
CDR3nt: TGTGCCAGCAGCTTGGATACAAGTTTCGAGAAGTACTTC
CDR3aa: CASSLDTSFEKYF

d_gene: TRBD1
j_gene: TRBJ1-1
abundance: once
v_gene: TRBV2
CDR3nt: TGTGCCAGCTCACAGGGGCGATACACTGAAGCTTTCTTT
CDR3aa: CASSQGRYTEAFF

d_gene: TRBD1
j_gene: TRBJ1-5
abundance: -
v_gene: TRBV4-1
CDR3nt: TGCGCCAGCAGCCAAGAGGGGGCAGGGGGCGTCAATCAGCCCCAGCATTTT
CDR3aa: CASSQEGAGGVNQPQHF

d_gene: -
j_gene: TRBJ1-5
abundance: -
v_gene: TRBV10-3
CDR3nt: TGTGCCATCAGTGAGTCGACCGGGGGGAGAGATCAGCCCCAGCATTTT
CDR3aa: CAISESTGGRDQPQHF

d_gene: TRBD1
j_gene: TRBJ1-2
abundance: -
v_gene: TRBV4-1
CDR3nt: TGCGCCAGCAGCCAAGCCATCCTACTACCGGGACAGGATGGCTACACCTTC
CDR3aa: CASSQAILLPGQDGYTF

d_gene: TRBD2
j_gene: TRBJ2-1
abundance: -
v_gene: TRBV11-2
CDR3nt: TGTGCCAGCAGCCAGGGCAGCGGGGGACCGTACAATGAGCAGTTCTTC
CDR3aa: CASSQGSGGPYNEQFF

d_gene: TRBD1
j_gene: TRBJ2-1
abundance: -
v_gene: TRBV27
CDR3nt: TGTGCCAGCAGCCCTCTAGGGGGCCATGAGCAGTTCTTC
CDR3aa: CASSPLGGHEQFF

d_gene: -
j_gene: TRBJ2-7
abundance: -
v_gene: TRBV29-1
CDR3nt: TGCAGCGTTGAAGATCTAGGTTACGAGCAGTACTTC
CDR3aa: CSVEDLGYEQYF

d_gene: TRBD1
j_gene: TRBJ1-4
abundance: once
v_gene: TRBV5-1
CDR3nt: TGCGCCAGCAGCTTGCGCGGACAGGGGTCGGGTGATGAAAAACTGTTTTTT
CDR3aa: CASSLRGQGSGDEKLFF

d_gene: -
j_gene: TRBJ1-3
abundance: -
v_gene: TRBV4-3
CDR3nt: TGCGCCAGCAGCCAAGAGAAGGTTGGGGAAAACACCATATATTTT
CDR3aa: CASSQEKVGENTIYF

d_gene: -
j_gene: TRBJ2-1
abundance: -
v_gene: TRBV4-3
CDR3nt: TGCGCCAGCAGCCAAGATGAAGTTGGGCCGACACACAATGAGCAGTTCTTC
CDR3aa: CASSQDEVGPTHNEQFF

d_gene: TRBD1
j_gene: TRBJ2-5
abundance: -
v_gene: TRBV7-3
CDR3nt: TGTGCCAGCAGCTATACGACAGGGGTGTCAGAGACCCAGTACTTC
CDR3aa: CASSYTTGVSETQYF

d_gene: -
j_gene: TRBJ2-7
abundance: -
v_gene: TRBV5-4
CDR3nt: TGTGCCAGCAGCTTTAAGGGTGAAGGGTACGAGCAGTACTTC
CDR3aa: CASSFKGEGYEQYF

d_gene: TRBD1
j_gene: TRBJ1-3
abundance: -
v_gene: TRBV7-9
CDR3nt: TGTGCCAGCAGCTTAGGAGGGACAGGGTACGTCTCTGGAAACACCATATATTTT
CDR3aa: CASSLGGTGYVSGNTIYF

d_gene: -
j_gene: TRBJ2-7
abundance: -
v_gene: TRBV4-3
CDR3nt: TGCGCCAGCAGCCAAGGAGTAGCTAGCTACGAGCAGTACTTC
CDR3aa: CASSQGVASYEQYF

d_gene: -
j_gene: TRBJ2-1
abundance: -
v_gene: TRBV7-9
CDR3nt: TGTGCCAGCAGCTTCCTCGGTAATGAGCAGTTCTTC
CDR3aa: CASSFLGNEQFF

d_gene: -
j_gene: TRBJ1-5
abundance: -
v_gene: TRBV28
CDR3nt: TGTGCCAGCAGTTTCGTTTTCCAGCCCCAGCATTTT
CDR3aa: CASSFVFQPQHF

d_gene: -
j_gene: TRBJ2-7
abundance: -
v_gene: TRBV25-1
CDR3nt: TGTGCCAGCAGTGCTCAGGGACAAAGATACGAGCAGTACTTC
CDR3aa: CASSAQGQRYEQYF

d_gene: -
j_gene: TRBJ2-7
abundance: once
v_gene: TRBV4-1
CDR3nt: TGCGCCAGCAGCCAAGAGGAGGGGACCGCATACGAGCAGTACTTC
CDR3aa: CASSQEEGTAYEQYF

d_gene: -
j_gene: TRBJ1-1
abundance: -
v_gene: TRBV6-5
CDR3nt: TGTGCCAGCAGTTACTCCAGGGGTGAGTGGAACACTGAAGCTTTCTTT
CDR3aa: CASSYSRGEWNTEAFF

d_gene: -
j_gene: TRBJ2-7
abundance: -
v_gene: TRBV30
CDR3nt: TGTGCCTGGAGTGTCGGGACCGGGGTGTCCTACGAGCAGTACTTC
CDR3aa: CAWSVGTGVSYEQYF

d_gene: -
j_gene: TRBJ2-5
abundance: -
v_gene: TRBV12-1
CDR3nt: TGTGCCAGCAGTCACACCCAAGAGACCCAGTACTTC
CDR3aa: CASSHTQETQYF